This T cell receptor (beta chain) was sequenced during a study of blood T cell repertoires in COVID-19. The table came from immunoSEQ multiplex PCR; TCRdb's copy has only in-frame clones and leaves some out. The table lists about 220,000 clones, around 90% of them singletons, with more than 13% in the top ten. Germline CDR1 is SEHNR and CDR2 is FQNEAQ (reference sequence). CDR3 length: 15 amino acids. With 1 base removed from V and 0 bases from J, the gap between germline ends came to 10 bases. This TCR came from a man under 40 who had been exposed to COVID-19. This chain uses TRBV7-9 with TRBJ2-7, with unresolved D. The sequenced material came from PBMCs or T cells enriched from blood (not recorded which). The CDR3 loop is CASSLDLQNSYEQYF. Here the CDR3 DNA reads TGTGCCAGCAGCTTAGATCTCCAGAACTCCTACGAGCAGTACTTC.